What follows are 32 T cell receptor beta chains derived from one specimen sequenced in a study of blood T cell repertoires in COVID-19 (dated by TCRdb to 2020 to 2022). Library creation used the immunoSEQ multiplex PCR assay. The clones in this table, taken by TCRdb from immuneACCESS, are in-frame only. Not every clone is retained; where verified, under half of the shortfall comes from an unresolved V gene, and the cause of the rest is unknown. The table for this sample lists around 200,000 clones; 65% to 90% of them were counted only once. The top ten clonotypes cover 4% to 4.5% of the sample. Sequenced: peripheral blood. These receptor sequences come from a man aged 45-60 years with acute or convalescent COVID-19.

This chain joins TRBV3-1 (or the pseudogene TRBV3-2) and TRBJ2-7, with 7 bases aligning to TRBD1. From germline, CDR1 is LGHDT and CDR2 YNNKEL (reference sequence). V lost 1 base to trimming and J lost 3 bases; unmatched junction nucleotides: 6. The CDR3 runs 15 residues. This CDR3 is CASSQVGQGVYEQYF. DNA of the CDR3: TGTGCCAGCAGCCAAGTAGGTCAGGGGGTCTACGAGCAGTACTTC.

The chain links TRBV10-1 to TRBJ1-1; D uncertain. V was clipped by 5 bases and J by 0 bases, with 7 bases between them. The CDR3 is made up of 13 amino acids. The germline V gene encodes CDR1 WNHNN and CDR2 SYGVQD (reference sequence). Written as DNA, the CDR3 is TGCGCCAGCAGTATTGACTTGAACACTGAAGCTTTCTTT. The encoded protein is CASSIDLNTEAFF.

The CDR3 DNA sequence: TGCGCCAGCGGCCGCACTGAGGGACTGAATGAAAAACTGTTTTTT. This sequence encodes CASGRTEGLNEKLFF. The chain uses TRBV5-1 and TRBJ1-4, with a possible D match to TRBD1 (5 bases). This CDR3 is 15 amino acids long. Germline CDR1 SGHRS, CDR2 YFSETQ. V lost 7 bases and J 5 bases, leaving 18 bases between the germline ends.

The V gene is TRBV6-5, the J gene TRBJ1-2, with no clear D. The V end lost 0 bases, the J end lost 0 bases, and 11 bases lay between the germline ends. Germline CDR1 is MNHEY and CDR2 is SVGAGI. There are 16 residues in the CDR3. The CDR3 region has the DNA TGTGCCAGCAGTTACTCCGGCGGGTGGTCTAACTATGGCTACACCTTC. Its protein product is CASSYSGGWSNYGYTF.

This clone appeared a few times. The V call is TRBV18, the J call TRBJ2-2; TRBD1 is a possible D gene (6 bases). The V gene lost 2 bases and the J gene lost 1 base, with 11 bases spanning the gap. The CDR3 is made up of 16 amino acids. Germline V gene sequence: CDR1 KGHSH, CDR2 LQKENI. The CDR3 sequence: CASSPTPGVNTGELFF. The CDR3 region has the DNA TGTGCCAGCTCACCAACTCCAGGGGTGAACACCGGGGAGCTGTTTTTT.

The CDR3 loop is CASSQEWRGGEYEQYF. The CDR3 bases are TGTGCCAGCAGCCAAGAGTGGCGGGGGGGCGAGTACGAGCAGTACTTC. The chain employs TRBV3-1 (or the pseudogene TRBV3-2) and TRBJ2-7, with 9 positions matching TRBD2. This CDR3 region has 16 residues. In germline, CDR1 is LGHDT, CDR2 YNNKEL (reference sequence). With 0 bases clipped from V and 4 bases from J, the junction kept 7 bases outside the gene matches.

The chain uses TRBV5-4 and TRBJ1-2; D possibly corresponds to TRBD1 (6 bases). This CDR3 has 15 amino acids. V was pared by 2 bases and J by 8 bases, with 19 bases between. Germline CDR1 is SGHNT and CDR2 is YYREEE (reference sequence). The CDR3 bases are TGTGCCAGCAGCTTAAAGGACAGAAACAGAAGGGGCTACACCTTC. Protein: CASSLKDRNRRGYTF.

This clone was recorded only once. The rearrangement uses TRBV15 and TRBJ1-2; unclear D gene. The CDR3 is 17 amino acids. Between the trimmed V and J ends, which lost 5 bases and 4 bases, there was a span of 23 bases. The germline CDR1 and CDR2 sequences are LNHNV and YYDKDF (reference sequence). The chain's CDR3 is CATSVTGMSTHSYGYTF. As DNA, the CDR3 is TGTGCCACCAGCGTAACCGGGATGTCGACTCATAGCTATGGCTACACCTTC.

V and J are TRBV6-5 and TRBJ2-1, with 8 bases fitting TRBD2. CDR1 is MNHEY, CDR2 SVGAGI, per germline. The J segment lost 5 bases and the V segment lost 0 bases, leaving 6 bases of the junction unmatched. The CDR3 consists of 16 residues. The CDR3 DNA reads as TGTGCCAGCAGTTACTCCCCTGCGGGGGGAAACAATGAGCAGTTCTTC. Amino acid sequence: CASSYSPAGGNNEQFF.

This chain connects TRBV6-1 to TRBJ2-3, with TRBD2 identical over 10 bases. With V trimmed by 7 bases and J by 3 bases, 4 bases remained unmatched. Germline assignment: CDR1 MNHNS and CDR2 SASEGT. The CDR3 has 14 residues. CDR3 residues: CASNPGLATDTQYF. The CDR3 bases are TGTGCCAGCAATCCGGGACTAGCGACAGATACGCAGTATTTT.

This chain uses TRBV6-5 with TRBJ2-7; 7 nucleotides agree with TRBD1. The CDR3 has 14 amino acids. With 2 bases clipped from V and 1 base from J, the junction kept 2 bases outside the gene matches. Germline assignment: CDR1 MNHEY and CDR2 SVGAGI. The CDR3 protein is CASSYGQDSYEQYF. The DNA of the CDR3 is TGTGCCAGCAGTTACGGACAGGATTCCTACGAGCAGTACTTC.

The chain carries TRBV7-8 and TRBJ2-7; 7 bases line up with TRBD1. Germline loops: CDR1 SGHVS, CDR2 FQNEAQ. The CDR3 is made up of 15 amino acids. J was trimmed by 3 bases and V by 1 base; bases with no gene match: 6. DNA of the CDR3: TGTGCCAGCAGCTTAGGGAAGGGGGCCGTCTACGAGCAGTACTTC. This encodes CASSLGKGAVYEQYF.

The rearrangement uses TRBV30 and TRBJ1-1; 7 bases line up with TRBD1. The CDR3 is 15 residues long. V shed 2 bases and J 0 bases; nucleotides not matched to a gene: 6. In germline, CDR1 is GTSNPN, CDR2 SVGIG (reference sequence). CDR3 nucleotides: TGTGCCTGGAGTAGACCGGGACAGCTGAACACTGAAGCTTTCTTT. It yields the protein CAWSRPGQLNTEAFF. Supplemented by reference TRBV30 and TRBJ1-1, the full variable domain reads SQTIHQWPATLVQPVGSPLSLECTVEGTSNPNLYWYRQAAGRGLQLLFYSVGIGQISSEVPQNLSASRPQDRQFILSSKKLLLSDSGFYLCAWSRPGQLNTEAFFGQGTRLTVV.

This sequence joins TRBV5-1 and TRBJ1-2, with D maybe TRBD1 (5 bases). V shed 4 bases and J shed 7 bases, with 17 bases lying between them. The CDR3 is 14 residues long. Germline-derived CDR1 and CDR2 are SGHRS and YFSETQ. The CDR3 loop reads CASSAPQGSSGYTF. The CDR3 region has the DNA TGCGCCAGCAGCGCCCCCCAGGGATCCTCTGGCTACACCTTC.

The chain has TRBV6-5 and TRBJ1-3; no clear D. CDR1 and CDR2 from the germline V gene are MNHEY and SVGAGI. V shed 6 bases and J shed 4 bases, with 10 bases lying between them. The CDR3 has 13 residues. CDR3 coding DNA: TGTGCCAGCAGGGAGGGTGAGGGAAACACCATATATTTT. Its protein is CASREGEGNTIYF.

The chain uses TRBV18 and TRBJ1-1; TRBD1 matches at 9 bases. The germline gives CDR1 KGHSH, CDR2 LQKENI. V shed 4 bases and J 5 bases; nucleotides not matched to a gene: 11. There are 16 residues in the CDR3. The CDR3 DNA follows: TGTGCCAGCTCACTACAGACAGGGGGTACCGGGACTGAAGCTTTCTTT. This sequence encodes CASSLQTGGTGTEAFF.

DNA of the CDR3: TGTGCCAGTAGCCTGCCGGGGGTGGGCGCTGAAGCTTTCTTT. Translation gives CASSLPGVGAEAFF. The V gene is TRBV19, the J gene TRBJ1-1; possibly TRBD1 for D (5 bases). The germline V and J ends were trimmed by 6 bases and 6 bases, with 17 bases remaining between them. The CDR3 spans 14 residues. Germline lookup yields CDR1 LNHDA and CDR2 SQIVND (reference sequence).

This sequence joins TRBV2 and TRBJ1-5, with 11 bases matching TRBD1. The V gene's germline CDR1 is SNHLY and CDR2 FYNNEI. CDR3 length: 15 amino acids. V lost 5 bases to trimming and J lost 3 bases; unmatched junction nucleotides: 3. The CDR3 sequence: CASSRDRGFNQPQHF. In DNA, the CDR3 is TGTGCCAGCAGTAGGGACAGGGGGTTCAATCAGCCCCAGCATTTT.

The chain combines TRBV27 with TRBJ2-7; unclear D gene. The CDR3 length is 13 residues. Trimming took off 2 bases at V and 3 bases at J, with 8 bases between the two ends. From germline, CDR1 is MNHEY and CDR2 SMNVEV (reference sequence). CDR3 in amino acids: CASSLNGVYEQYF. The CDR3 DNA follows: TGTGCCAGCAGTTTAAACGGAGTCTACGAGCAGTACTTC.

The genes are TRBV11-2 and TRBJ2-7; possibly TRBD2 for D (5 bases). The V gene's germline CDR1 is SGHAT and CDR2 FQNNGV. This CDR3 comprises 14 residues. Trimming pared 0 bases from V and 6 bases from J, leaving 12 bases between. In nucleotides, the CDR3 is TGTGCCAGCAGCTTAGAGCCTCTAGGAGGCGAGCAGTACTTC. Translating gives CASSLEPLGGEQYF.

CDR3 sequence reads: CASSYQGGNSPLHF. DNA of the CDR3: TGCGCCAGCAGCTACCAAGGGGGTAATTCACCCCTCCACTTT. This rearrangement joins TRBV5-1 to TRBJ1-6; maybe TRBD1 (6 bases). The germline V gene encodes CDR1 SGHRS and CDR2 YFSETQ. The length of the CDR3 is 14 residues. V lost 3 bases and J lost 6, with 10 bases in between.

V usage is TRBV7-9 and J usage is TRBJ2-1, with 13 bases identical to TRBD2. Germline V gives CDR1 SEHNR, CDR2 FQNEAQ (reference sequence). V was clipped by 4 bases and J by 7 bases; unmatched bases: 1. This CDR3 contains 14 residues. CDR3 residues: CASSWGLAGNEQFF. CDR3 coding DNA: TGTGCCAGCAGCTGGGGACTAGCGGGAAATGAGCAGTTCTTC.

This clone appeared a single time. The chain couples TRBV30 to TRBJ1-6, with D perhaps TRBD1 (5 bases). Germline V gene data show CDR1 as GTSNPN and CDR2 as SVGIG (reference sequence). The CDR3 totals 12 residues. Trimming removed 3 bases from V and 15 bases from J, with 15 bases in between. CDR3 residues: CAWSVLRALLHF. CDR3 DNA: TGTGCCTGGAGCGTCCTCAGGGCACTCCTCCACTTT.

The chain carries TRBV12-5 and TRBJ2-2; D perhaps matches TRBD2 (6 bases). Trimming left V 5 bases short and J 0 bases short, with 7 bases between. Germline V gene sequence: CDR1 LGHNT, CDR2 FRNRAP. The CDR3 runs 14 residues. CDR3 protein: CASGAGSNTGELFF. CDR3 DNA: TGTGCTAGTGGTGCGGGGTCGAACACCGGGGAGCTGTTTTTT.

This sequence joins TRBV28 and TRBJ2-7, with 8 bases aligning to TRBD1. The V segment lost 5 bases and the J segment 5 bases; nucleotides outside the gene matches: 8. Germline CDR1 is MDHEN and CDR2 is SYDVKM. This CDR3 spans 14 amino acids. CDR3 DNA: TGTGCCAGCAGTGCAGACAGGGGAATCGACGAGCAGTACTTC. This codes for CASSADRGIDEQYF.

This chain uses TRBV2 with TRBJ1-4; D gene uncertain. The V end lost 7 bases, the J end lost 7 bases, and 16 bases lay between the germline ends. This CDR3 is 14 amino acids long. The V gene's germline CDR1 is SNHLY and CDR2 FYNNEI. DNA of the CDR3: TGTGCCAGCATGATGGGCCGGGGAGGTGAAAAACTGTTTTTT. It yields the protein CASMMGRGGEKLFF.

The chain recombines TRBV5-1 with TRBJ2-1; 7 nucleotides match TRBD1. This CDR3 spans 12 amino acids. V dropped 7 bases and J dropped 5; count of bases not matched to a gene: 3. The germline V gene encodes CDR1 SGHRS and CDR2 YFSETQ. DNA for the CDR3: TGCGCCAGCGGACAGGATAACAATGAGCAGTTCTTC. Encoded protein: CASGQDNNEQFF. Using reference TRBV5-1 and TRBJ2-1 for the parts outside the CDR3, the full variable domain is KAGVTQTPRYLIKTRGQQVTLSCSPISGHRSVSWYQQTPGQGLQFLFEYFSETQRNKGNFPGRFSGRQFSNSRSEMNVSTLELGDSALYLCASGQDNNEQFFGPGTRLTVL.

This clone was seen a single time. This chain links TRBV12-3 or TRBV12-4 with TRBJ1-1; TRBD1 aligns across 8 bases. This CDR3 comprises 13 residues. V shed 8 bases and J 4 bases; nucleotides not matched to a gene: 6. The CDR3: CASLRGQGTEAFF. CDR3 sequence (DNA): TGTGCCAGCCTCAGGGGGCAGGGCACTGAAGCTTTCTTT.

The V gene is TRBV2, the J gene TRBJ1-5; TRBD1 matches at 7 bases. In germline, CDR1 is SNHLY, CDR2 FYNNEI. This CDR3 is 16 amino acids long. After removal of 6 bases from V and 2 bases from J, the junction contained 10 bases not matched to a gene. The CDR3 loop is CASSPTGVRGNQPQHF. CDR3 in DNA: TGTGCCAGCAGCCCTACAGGGGTCCGGGGCAATCAGCCCCAGCATTTT.

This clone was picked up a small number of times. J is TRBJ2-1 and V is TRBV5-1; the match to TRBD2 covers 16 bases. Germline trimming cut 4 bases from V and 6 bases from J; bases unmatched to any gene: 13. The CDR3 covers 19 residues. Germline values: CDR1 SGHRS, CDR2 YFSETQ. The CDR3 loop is CASSIGAGLAGGPGNEQFF. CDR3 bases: TGCGCCAGCAGCATTGGAGCGGGACTAGCGGGGGGGCCTGGCAATGAGCAGTTCTTC.

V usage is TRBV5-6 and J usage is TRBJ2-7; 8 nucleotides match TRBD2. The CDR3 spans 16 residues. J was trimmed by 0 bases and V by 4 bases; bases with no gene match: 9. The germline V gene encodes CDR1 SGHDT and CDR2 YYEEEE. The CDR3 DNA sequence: TGTGCCAGCAGCCCGCGAATAGCGGGGCGCTCCTACGAGCAGTACTTC. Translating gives CASSPRIAGRSYEQYF.

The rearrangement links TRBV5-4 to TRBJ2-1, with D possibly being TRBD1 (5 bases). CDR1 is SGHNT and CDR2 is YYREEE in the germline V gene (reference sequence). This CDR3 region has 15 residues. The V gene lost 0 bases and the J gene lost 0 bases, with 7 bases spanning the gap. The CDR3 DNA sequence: TGTGCCAGCAGCTTGGGTCAGGGCTCCTACAATGAGCAGTTCTTC. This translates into CASSLGQGSYNEQFF.